The 25 T cell receptor beta chains presented below share a single source sample, sequenced in a study of technical replicates of blood from a handful of donors (dated by TCRdb to about 2017). Receptor libraries were prepared by the immunoSEQ multiplex PCR assay. In its TCRdb copy, this immuneACCESS table keeps in-frame sequences only and misses some clones. Where compared with another copy, unresolved V genes explain less than half of these, and the others have no known cause. For this sample there are tens of thousands of clones; around nine tenths appear just once. The ten biggest clones cover approximately 0.36% of the sample. Source material: T cells isolated from PBMCs. The source is a human donor in good health.

The rearrangement joins TRBV11-2 to TRBJ2-1; 9 positions match TRBD2. The CDR3 spans 14 residues. The trim removed 5 bases at V and 5 bases at J, leaving 4 bases unmatched. CDR1 and CDR2 from the germline V gene are SGHAT and FQNNGV. The CDR3 is CASSIGTSNNEQFF. The CDR3 nucleotides read TGTGCCAGCAGCATAGGGACTAGCAACAATGAGCAGTTCTTC.

The chain recombines TRBV7-2 with TRBJ2-7; 16 nucleotides match TRBD2. The CDR3 loop spans 16 amino acids. Trimming at V came to 5 bases and at J to 4 bases, leaving 5 bases not matched to a gene. Germline V gene data show CDR1 as SGHTA and CDR2 as FQGNSA. CDR3 nucleotides: TGTGCCAGCAGCGCGGGACTAGCGGGAGGGCCATACGAGCAGTACTTC. Protein: CASSAGLAGGPYEQYF.

There are a few counts of this clone. The J gene is TRBJ2-3, the V gene TRBV7-3; 7 nucleotides agree with TRBD2. Germline V gene lookup returns CDR1 SGHTA and CDR2 FQGTGA. V dropped 3 bases and J dropped 0; count of bases not matched to a gene: 0. The CDR3 extends over 14 amino acids. CDR3 protein: CASSFSGSTDTQYF. In DNA, the CDR3 is TGTGCCAGCAGCTTTAGCGGGAGCACAGATACGCAGTATTTT.

This chain links TRBV5-5 with TRBJ1-5; perhaps TRBD1 as D (5 bases). There are 15 residues in the CDR3. Germline V CDR1 and CDR2: SGHKS, YYEKEE (reference sequence). With 0 bases removed from V and 1 base from J, the gap between germline ends came to 8 bases. This CDR3 is CASSLDPGSNQPQHF. The CDR3 DNA reads as TGTGCCAGCAGCTTGGATCCAGGGAGCAATCAGCCCCAGCATTTT.

This chain joins TRBV30 and TRBJ2-2, with D tentatively TRBD1 (5 bases). The germline V and J ends were trimmed by 5 bases and 4 bases, with 14 bases remaining between them. This CDR3 has 14 residues. Germline values: CDR1 GTSNPN, CDR2 SVGIG (reference sequence). The CDR3 sequence: CAWGRVLITGELFF. The CDR3 bases are TGTGCCTGGGGCAGGGTATTAATCACCGGGGAGCTGTTTTTT.

This chain links TRBV6-1 with TRBJ1-3; D possibly corresponds to TRBD1 (5 bases). Germline V gene lookup returns CDR1 MNHNS and CDR2 SASEGT. This CDR3 is 13 amino acids long. Trimming cost V 10 bases and J 4 bases, with 14 bases left between them. The CDR3 coding sequence is TGTGCCACCCAGTCAGGGCAAGGAAACACCATATATTTT. It codes for CATQSGQGNTIYF.

The genes are TRBV7-3 and TRBJ2-7; D possibly corresponds to TRBD2 (5 bases). The CDR3 spans 15 residues. V lost 4 bases, J lost 2 bases, and 15 bases lay in between. Germline V CDR1 and CDR2: SGHTA, FQGTGA. The CDR3: CASSSEGILPYEQYF. The CDR3 coding sequence is TGTGCCAGCAGCTCCGAGGGTATACTACCCTACGAGCAGTACTTC.

The chain joins TRBV7-3 to TRBJ2-3; the match to TRBD2 covers 11 bases. After removal of 4 bases from V and 4 bases from J, the junction contained 4 bases not matched to a gene. The CDR3 is 15 residues long. Germline CDR1 reads SGHTA; CDR2 reads FQGTGA. The chain's CDR3 is CASSSLAGGADTQYF. In DNA form, the CDR3 reads TGTGCCAGCAGCTCCCTAGCGGGAGGTGCAGATACGCAGTATTTT. The full variable domain, completed using reference TRBV7-3 and TRBJ2-3, is GAGVSQTPSNKVTEKGKYVELRCDPISGHTALYWYRQSLGQGPEFLIYFQGTGAADDSGLPNDRFFAVRPEGSVSTLKIQRTERGDSAVYLCASSSLAGGADTQYFGPGTRLTVL.

This rearrangement joins TRBV13 to TRBJ2-3; the match to TRBD2 covers 11 bases. Germline loops: CDR1 PRHDT, CDR2 FYEKMQ (reference sequence). This CDR3 has 17 residues. The J segment lost 2 bases and the V segment lost 4 bases, leaving 8 bases of the junction unmatched. CDR3 loop: CASSSPSGRKATDTQYF. The DNA for the CDR3 is TGTGCCAGCAGCTCCCCTAGCGGGAGGAAGGCCACAGATACGCAGTATTTT.

The V gene is TRBV6-5, the J gene TRBJ2-7; 9 bases agree with TRBD2. The length of the CDR3 is 14 residues. V was clipped by 7 bases and J by 0 bases; unmatched bases: 4. Germline loops: CDR1 MNHEY, CDR2 SVGAGI. The CDR3 DNA follows: TGTGCCAGCACCGGACTAGCGAACTCCTACGAGCAGTACTTC. Its protein product is CASTGLANSYEQYF.

The chain couples TRBV5-1 to TRBJ1-3; D is possibly TRBD1 (6 bases). CDR1 SGHRS and CDR2 YFSETQ come from the germline V gene. Deletions cut 2 bases from V and 8 bases from J, with 14 bases between. This CDR3 region has 14 residues. CDR3 protein: CASSLYAGEDTIYF. The CDR3 region has the DNA TGCGCCAGCAGCTTATATGCAGGGGAAGACACCATATATTTT.

The chain carries TRBV6-6 and TRBJ1-2, with D tentatively TRBD1 (5 bases). Trimming took off 6 bases at V and 1 base at J, with 9 bases between the two ends. This CDR3 comprises 13 residues. Germline assignment: CDR1 MNHNY and CDR2 SVGAGI (reference sequence). CDR3 sequence reads: CASSQDSNYGYTF. CDR3 DNA sequence: TGTGCCAGCAGCCAAGACAGTAACTATGGCTACACCTTC.

The chain employs TRBV9 and TRBJ1-1, with D hard to call. The germline gives CDR1 SGDLS, CDR2 YYNGEE. There are 15 residues in the CDR3. V was trimmed by 2 bases and J by 0 bases, leaving 11 bases between them. CDR3 sequence (DNA): TGTGCCAGCAGCGTTCTACAAACTATGAACACTGAAGCTTTCTTT. Protein sequence: CASSVLQTMNTEAFF.

The chain uses TRBV10-1 and TRBJ2-1, with 9 bases matching TRBD2. From germline, CDR1 is WNHNN and CDR2 SYGVQD (reference sequence). Trimming took 5 bases from V and 8 from J; bases not matched to a gene: 10. The CDR3 is made up of 15 amino acids. The CDR3 loop reads CASSLIAGDHYEQFF. CDR3 bases: TGCGCCAGCAGTCTGATAGCGGGAGATCACTATGAGCAGTTCTTC.

V gene TRBV19 combines with J gene TRBJ1-5, with a tentative D call TRBD1 (5 bases). Trimming stripped 4 bases from V and 1 base from J, with 11 bases between. Looked up from germline, CDR1 is LNHDA and CDR2 is SQIVND (reference sequence). The CDR3 consists of 15 residues. The CDR3 protein is CASSTVPGSNQPQHF. The CDR3 coding sequence is TGTGCCAGTAGTACAGTACCAGGGAGCAATCAGCCCCAGCATTTT.

This chain uses TRBV19 with TRBJ2-6; 8 nucleotides agree with TRBD2. Germline CDR1 reads LNHDA; CDR2 reads SQIVND (reference sequence). With 3 bases clipped from V and 0 bases from J, the junction kept 4 bases outside the gene matches. The CDR3 runs to 17 residues. CDR3 sequence reads: CASSIGGALSGANVLTF. The CDR3 DNA reads TGTGCCAGTAGTATCGGGGGGGCGCTCTCTGGGGCCAACGTCCTGACTTTC.

This clone was seen a single time. The rearrangement links TRBV27 to TRBJ2-1, with 10 bases aligning to TRBD1. CDR1 is MNHEY and CDR2 is SMNVEV in the germline V gene (reference sequence). This CDR3 is built from 15 residues. V lost 9 bases and J lost 2; bases outside the gene matches: 7. This CDR3 reads CASSAGTGAYNEQFF. The CDR3 DNA is TGTGCCAGTTCCGCCGGGACAGGGGCCTACAATGAGCAGTTCTTC.

The chain combines TRBV15 with TRBJ1-2, with a possible D match to TRBD1 (6 bases). V was pared by 0 bases and J by 4 bases, with 12 bases between. This CDR3 is 15 amino acids long. In germline, CDR1 is LNHNV, CDR2 YYDKDF (reference sequence). CDR3 loop: CATSRDGGGGYGYTF. The CDR3 DNA reads TGTGCCACCAGCAGAGATGGTGGGGGCGGCTATGGCTACACCTTC.

The rearrangement links TRBV6-1 to TRBJ1-2; perhaps TRBD1 as D (6 bases). V lost 2 bases and J 4 bases, leaving 20 bases between the germline ends. The CDR3 is made up of 17 amino acids. Germline-derived CDR1 and CDR2 are MNHNS and SASEGT. For the CDR3, the DNA is TGTGCCAGCAGTGAACTAACTGAGAGGAGAGGGGGCTATGGCTACACCTTC. It specifies CASSELTERRGGYGYTF.

The V call is TRBV30, the J call TRBJ1-1; D is unresolved. V was pared by 2 bases and J by 7 bases, with 17 bases between. This CDR3 spans 14 amino acids. CDR1 is GTSNPN and CDR2 is SVGIG in the germline V gene (reference sequence). Here the CDR3 DNA reads TGTGCCTGGAGTCCTCGTGGAGGTGACTATGAAGCTTTCTTT. Its protein product is CAWSPRGGDYEAFF.

This sequence joins TRBV29-1 and TRBJ2-1; 9 positions agree with TRBD1. The CDR3 is made up of 13 amino acids. CDR1 is SQVTM, CDR2 ANQGSEA, per germline. Trimming at V came to 1 base and at J to 6 bases, leaving 1 base not matched to a gene. The CDR3 here is CSVEGGQGNEQFF. The CDR3 DNA sequence: TGCAGCGTTGAAGGGGGACAGGGCAATGAGCAGTTCTTC.

The chain employs TRBV28 and TRBJ2-7, with TRBD2 identical over 7 bases. Germline CDR1 MDHEN, CDR2 SYDVKM. Trimming at V came to 5 bases and at J to 5 bases, leaving 9 bases not matched to a gene. The CDR3 is 14 residues long. The CDR3 DNA reads as TGTGCCAGCAGTCCCCTGGGGGGGATCCACGAGCAGTACTTC. Its protein is CASSPLGGIHEQYF.

The rearrangement joins TRBV9 to TRBJ2-3; D call uncertain. This CDR3 is 14 amino acids long. Germline V lookup: CDR1 SGDLS, CDR2 YYNGEE. V lost 3 bases and J 2 bases, leaving 10 bases between the germline ends. The CDR3, as DNA: TGTGCCAGCAGCGCCTATACCTCCACAGATACGCAGTATTTT. Its translation: CASSAYTSTDTQYF.

The rearrangement joins TRBV13 to TRBJ2-1; D might be TRBD2 (5 bases). This CDR3 has 16 amino acids. The V gene's germline CDR1 is PRHDT and CDR2 FYEKMQ (reference sequence). V dropped 1 base and J dropped 4 bases, with 14 bases sitting between them. CDR3 residues: CASSLDTLWRYNEQFF. In nucleotides, the CDR3 is TGTGCCAGCAGCTTAGACACACTTTGGAGGTACAATGAGCAGTTCTTC.

The chain combines TRBV23-1 with TRBJ1-2; D remains ambiguous. TRBV23-1 is placed among ORFs of uncertain function. This CDR3 region has 18 residues. Trimming removed 3 bases at V and 0 bases at J, with 20 bases between. CDR3 amino acids: CASSHRGLKPFPNYGYTF. The CDR3 bases are TGCGCCAGCAGTCACCGAGGACTCAAGCCCTTTCCTAACTATGGCTACACCTTC.